The 8 T cell receptor beta chains listed next were all sequenced from one sample in a study of control samples from healthy donors and cancer patients. Profiled with immunoSEQ multiplex PCR; TCRdb holds only in-frame clones, not every one. The sample holds about 94,000 clones; less than 95% are singletons and the top ten take about 4%. Sequencing was carried out using blood. The receptors derive from a woman aged 18-30 years in good health.

This clone was counted a single time. The V gene is TRBV25-1, the J gene TRBJ2-1; 9 nucleotides match TRBD1. CDR3 size: 13 residues. J gave up 8 bases and V 6 bases, and 5 bases lay outside the gene matches. The germline V gene encodes CDR1 MGHDK and CDR2 SYGVNS. The DNA of the CDR3 is TGTGCCAGCAGACAGGGGGCGGTCGATGAGCAGTTCTTC. Encoded protein: CASRQGAVDEQFF.

CDR3 nucleotide sequence: TGCAGTGCTATGTTGAACACTGAAGCTTTCTTT. It codes for CSAMLNTEAFF. The rearrangement joins TRBV20-1 to TRBJ1-1; D gene ambiguous. Trimming pared 4 bases from V and 0 bases from J, leaving 3 bases between. Germline-derived CDR1 and CDR2 are DFQATT and SNEGSKA (reference sequence). The CDR3 sequence is 11 residues long.

The chain employs TRBV2 and TRBJ1-2; D is uncertain. The CDR3 totals 13 residues. The V end lost 4 bases, the J end lost 5 bases, and 11 bases lay between the germline ends. Germline V CDR1 and CDR2: SNHLY, FYNNEI. The CDR3 nucleotides read TGTGCCAGCAGTGCCCAAAGCCAGTATGGCTACACCTTC. Its translation: CASSAQSQYGYTF. Full variable domain (rest looked up from reference TRBV2 and TRBJ1-2): EPEVTQTPSHQVTQMGQEVILRCVPISNHLYFYWYRQILGQKVEFLVSFYNNEISEKSEIFDDQFSVERPDGSNFTLKIRSTKLEDSAMYFCASSAQSQYGYTFGSGTRLTVV.

The CDR3 coding sequence is TGTGCCAGCAGCCAGAGGGACGGCAACTATGGCTACACCTTC. Translating gives CASSQRDGNYGYTF. V usage is TRBV13 and J usage is TRBJ1-2, with a weak D call TRBD1 (5 bases). This CDR3 is 14 amino acids long. Germline assignment: CDR1 PRHDT and CDR2 FYEKMQ (reference sequence). The V gene lost 5 bases and the J gene lost 2 bases, with 12 bases spanning the gap.

CDR3 in amino acids: CASSLKVGEQYF. The CDR3 DNA sequence: TGTGCCAGCAGCCTGAAGGTGGGGGAGCAGTACTTC. This sequence joins TRBV7-8 and TRBJ2-7; D ambiguous. Trimming cost V 5 bases and J 7 bases, with 12 bases left between them. Germline V gene sequence: CDR1 SGHVS, CDR2 FQNEAQ. The CDR3 spans 12 residues.

This clone has ten or more counts. This chain connects TRBV19 to TRBJ1-1; D possibly corresponds to TRBD1 (5 bases). There are 15 residues in the CDR3. Trimming removed 2 bases from V and 1 base from J, with 11 bases in between. Germline loops: CDR1 LNHDA, CDR2 SQIVND (reference sequence). The CDR3 DNA follows: TGTGCCAGTAGTATATGGGACCCAAGGAACACTGAAGCTTTCTTT. Protein sequence: CASSIWDPRNTEAFF. The full variable domain, its missing parts supplied by reference TRBV19 and TRBJ1-1, is DGGITQSPKYLFRKEGQNVTLSCEQNLNHDAMYWYRQDPGQGLRLIYYSQIVNDFQKGDIAEGYSVSREKKESFPLTVTSAQKNPTAFYLCASSIWDPRNTEAFFGQGTRLTVV.

The chain recombines TRBV5-8 with TRBJ2-1, with a possible D match to TRBD1 (7 bases). CDR3 length equals 17 residues. The ends were cut back, 4 bases at V and 5 bases at J, with 22 bases in the middle. CDR1 and CDR2 from the germline V gene are SGHTS and YDEGEE. Here the CDR3 DNA reads TGTGCCAGCAGCCCGGAGGCAGGGGGGTTTGTAGACAATGAGCAGTTCTTC. It translates to CASSPEAGGFVDNEQFF.

This clone was picked up a small number of times. The chain carries TRBV19 and TRBJ1-1; a weak D match, TRBD1 (5 bases). From germline, CDR1 is LNHDA and CDR2 SQIVND (reference sequence). Trimming took 5 bases from V and 3 from J, leaving 19 bases between them. The CDR3 has 16 amino acids. CDR3 nucleotides: TGTGCCAGTAGTCCGTTTAGGAGGGGAGGTGACACTGAAGCTTTCTTT. This sequence encodes CASSPFRRGGDTEAFF.